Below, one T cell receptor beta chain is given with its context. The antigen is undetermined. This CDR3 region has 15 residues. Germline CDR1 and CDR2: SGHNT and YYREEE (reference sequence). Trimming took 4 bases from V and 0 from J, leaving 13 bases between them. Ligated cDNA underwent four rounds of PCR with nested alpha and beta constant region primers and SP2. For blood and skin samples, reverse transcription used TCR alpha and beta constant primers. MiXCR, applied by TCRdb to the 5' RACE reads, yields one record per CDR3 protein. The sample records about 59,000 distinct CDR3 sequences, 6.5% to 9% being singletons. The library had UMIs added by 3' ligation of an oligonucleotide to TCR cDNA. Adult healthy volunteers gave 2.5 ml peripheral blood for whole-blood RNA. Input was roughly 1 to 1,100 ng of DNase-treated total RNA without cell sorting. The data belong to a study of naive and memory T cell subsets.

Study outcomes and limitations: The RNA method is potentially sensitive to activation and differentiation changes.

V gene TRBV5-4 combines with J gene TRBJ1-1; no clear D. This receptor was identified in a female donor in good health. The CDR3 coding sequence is TGTGCCAGCAGCCCTCCTGGGAGATTGAACACTGAAGCTTTCTTT. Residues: CASSPPGRLNTEAFF.